This T cell receptor (beta chain) was identified during a study of blood T cell repertoires in COVID-19. Trimming cost V 4 bases and J 2 bases, with 16 bases left between them. CDR1 SGHRS and CDR2 YFSETQ come from the germline V gene. The CDR3 sequence is 15 residues long. Assay: immunoSEQ multiplex PCR; the TCRdb copy retains only in-frame clones and omits some. The table records about 310,000 clones, 89% of them present only once. V and J are TRBV5-1 and TRBJ2-7, with TRBD2 as a possible D gene (6 bases). Sequencing used PBMCs or T cells enriched from blood (not recorded which). This clonotype was obtained from a middle-aged woman who had recovered from COVID-19. CDR3 bases: TGCGCCAGCAGCCGCATAGTGGGGGGAACCTACGAGCAGTACTTC. Translation gives CASSRIVGGTYEQYF.